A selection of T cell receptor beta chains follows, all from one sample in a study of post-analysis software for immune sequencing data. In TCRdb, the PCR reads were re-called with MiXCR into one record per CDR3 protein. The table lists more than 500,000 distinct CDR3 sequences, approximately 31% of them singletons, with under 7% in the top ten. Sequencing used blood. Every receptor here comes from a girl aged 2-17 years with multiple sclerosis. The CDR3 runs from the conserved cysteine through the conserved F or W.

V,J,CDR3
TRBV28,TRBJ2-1,CASNQGAYNEQFF
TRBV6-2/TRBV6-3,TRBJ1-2,CASTSDRGVDYGYTF
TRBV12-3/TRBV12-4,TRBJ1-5,CASSLTAVNQPQHF
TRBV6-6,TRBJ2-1,CASNYGTSYDEQFF
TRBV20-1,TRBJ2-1,CSARDGRALAGIAYNEQFF
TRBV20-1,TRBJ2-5,CSAPLSGGQETQYF
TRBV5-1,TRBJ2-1,CASSFQGPNEQLF
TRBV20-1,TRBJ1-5,CSARAGELGNQPQHF
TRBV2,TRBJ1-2,CASRDSLGYGYTF
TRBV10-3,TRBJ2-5,CAAQGGSHEQYF